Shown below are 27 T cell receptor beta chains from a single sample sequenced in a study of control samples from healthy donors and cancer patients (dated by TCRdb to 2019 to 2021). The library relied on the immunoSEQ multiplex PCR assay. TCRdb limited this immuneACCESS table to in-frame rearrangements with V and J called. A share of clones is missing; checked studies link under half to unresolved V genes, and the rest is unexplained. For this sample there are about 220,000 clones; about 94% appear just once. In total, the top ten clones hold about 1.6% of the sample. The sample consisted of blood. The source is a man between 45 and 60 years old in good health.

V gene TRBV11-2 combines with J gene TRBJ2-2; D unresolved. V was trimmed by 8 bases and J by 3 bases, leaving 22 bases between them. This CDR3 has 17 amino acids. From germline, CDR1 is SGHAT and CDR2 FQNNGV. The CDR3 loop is CASGKRALQVDTGELFF. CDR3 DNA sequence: TGTGCCAGCGGAAAAAGGGCCCTCCAGGTCGACACCGGGGAGCTGTTTTTT.

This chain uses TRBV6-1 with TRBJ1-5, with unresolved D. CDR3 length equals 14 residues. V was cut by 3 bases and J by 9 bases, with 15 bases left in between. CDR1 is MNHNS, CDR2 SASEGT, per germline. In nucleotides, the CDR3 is TGTGCCAGCAGTGAGGACCCGGCTTTACGGCCCCAGCATTTT. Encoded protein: CASSEDPALRPQHF.

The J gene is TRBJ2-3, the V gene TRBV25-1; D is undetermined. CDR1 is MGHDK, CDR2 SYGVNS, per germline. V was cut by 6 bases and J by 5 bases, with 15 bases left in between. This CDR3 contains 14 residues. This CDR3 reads CASRSGGTVDTQYF. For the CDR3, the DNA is TGTGCCAGCAGGTCGGGCGGTACAGTAGATACGCAGTATTTT.

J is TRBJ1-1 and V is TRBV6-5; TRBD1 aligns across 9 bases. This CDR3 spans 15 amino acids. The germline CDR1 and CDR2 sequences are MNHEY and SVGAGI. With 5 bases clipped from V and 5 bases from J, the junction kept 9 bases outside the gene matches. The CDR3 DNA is TGTGCCAGCAGTAATACAGGGGGCTCTAGGACTGAAGCTTTCTTT. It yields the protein CASSNTGGSRTEAFF.

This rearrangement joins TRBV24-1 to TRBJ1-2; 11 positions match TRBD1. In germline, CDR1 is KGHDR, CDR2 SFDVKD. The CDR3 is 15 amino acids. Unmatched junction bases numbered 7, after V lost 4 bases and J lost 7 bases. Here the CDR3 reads CATSEGGQGAGGYTF. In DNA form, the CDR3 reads TGTGCCACCAGTGAGGGTGGACAGGGGGCCGGTGGCTACACCTTC.

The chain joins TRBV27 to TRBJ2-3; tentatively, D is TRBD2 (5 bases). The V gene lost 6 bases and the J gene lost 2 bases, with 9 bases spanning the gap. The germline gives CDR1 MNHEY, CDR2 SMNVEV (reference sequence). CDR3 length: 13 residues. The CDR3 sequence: CASRLGLTDTQYF. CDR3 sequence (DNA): TGTGCCAGCAGACTAGGACTCACAGATACGCAGTATTTT.

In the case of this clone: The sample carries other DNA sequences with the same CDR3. CDR3 in DNA: TGCGCCAGCAGCTTGACAGGGGCAGATACGCAGTATTTT. Translation gives CASSLTGADTQYF. The chain combines TRBV5-1 with TRBJ2-3; 7 bases agree with TRBD1. Per the germline V gene, CDR1 is SGHRS and CDR2 is YFSETQ. This CDR3 is built from 13 residues. The ends lost 1 base at V and 4 bases at J; junction bases unmatched: 0.

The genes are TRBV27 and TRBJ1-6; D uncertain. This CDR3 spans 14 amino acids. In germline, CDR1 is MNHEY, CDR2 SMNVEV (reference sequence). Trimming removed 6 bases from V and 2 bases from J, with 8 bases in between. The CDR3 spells CASSLGTYNSPLHF. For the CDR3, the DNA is TGTGCCAGCAGCTTAGGGACCTATAATTCACCCCTCCACTTT.

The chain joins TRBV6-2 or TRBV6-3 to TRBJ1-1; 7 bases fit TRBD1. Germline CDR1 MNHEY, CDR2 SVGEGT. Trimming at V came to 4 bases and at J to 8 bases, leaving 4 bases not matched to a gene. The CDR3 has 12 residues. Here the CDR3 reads CASSSPDREAFF. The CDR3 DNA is TGTGCCAGCAGTTCTCCGGACAGGGAAGCTTTCTTT.

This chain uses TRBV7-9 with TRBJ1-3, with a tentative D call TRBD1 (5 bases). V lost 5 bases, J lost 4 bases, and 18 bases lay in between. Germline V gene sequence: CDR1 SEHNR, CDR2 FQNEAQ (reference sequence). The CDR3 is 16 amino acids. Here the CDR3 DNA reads TGTGCCAGCAGCAGCCGGGACCCCCGGAAGGGAAACACCATATATTTT. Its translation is CASSSRDPRKGNTIYF.

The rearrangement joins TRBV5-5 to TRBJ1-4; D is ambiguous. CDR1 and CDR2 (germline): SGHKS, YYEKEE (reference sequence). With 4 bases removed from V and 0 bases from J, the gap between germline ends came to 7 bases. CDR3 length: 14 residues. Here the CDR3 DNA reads TGTGCCAGCAGCCCAGGAGCAACTAATGAAAAACTGTTTTTT. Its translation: CASSPGATNEKLFF.

The CDR3 bases are TGTGCCAGCACCATGGGGGCTAGCGGCTCCTACGAGCAGTACGTC. Translation: CASTMGASGSYEQYV. The chain joins TRBV28 to TRBJ2-7, with D possibly TRBD2 on 7 matching bases. Per the germline V gene, CDR1 is MDHEN and CDR2 is SYDVKM. This CDR3 spans 15 amino acids. Trimming left V 7 bases short and J 0 bases short, with 16 bases between.

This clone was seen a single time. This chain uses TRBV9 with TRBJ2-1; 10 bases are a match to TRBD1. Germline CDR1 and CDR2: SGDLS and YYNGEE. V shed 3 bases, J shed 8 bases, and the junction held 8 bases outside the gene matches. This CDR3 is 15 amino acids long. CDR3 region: CASSAGTGVSDEQFF. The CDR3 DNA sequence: TGTGCCAGCAGCGCCGGGACAGGGGTTTCTGATGAGCAGTTCTTC.

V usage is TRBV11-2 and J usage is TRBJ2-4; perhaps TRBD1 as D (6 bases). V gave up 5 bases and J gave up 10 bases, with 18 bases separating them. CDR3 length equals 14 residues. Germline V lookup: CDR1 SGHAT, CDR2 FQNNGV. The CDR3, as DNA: TGTGCCAGCAGCCTTCAGGGGTCCGCTCCTATTCAGTACTTC. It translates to CASSLQGSAPIQYF.

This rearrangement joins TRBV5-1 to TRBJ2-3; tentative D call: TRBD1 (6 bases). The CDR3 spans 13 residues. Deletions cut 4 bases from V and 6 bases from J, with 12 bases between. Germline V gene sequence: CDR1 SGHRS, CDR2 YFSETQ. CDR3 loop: CASSHSDRDTQYF. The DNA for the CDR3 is TGCGCCAGCAGCCACTCCGACAGGGATACGCAGTATTTT.

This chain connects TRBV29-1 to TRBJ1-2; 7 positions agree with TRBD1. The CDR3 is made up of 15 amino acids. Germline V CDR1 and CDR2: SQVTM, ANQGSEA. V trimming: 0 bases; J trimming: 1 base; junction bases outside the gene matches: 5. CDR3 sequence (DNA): TGCAGCGTTGAAGATAGAACAGGGGATAACTATGGCTACACCTTC. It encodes CSVEDRTGDNYGYTF.

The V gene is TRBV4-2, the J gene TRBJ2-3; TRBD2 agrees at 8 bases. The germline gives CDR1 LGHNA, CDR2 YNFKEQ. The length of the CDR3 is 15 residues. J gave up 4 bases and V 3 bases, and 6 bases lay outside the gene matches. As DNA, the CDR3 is TGTGCCAGCAGCCAGGGGAGCGGGGGAGCAGATACGCAGTATTTT. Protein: CASSQGSGGADTQYF.

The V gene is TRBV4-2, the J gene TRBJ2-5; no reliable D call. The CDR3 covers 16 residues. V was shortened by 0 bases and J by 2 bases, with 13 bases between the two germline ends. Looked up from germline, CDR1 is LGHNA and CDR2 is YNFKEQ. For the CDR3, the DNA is TGTGCCAGCAGCCAAGACGGGCAGGAGCCACAAGAGACCCAGTACTTC. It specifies CASSQDGQEPQETQYF.

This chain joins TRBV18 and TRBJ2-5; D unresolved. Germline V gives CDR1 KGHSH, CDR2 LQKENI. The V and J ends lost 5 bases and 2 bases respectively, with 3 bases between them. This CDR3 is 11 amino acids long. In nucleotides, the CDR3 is TGTGCCAGCTCAGATCAAGAGACCCAGTACTTC. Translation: CASSDQETQYF. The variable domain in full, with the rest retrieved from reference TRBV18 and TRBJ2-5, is NAGVMQNPRHLVRRRGQEARLRCSPMKGHSHVYWYRQLPEEGLKFMVYLQKENIIDESGMPKERFSAEFPKEGPSILRIQQVVRGDSAAYFCASSDQETQYFGPGTRLLVL.

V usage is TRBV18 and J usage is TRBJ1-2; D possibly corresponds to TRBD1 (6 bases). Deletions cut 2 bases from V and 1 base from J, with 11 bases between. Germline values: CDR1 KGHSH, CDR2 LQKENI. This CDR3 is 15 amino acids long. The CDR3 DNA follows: TGTGCCAGCTCACCAAGGGGGGAAGTTAACTATGGCTACACCTTC. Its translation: CASSPRGEVNYGYTF.

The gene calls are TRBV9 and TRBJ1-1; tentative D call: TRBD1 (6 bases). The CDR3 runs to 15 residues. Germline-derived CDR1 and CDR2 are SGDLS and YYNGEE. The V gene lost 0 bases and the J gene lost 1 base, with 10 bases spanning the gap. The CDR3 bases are TGTGCCAGCAGCGTAGATAACAGGGCGAACACTGAAGCTTTCTTT. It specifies CASSVDNRANTEAFF.

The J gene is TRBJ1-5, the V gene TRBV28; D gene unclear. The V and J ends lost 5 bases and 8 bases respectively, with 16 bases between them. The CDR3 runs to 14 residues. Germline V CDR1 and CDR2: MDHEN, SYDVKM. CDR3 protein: CASSPPGSAKPQHF. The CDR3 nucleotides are TGTGCCAGCAGTCCCCCGGGGTCGGCCAAGCCCCAGCATTTT.

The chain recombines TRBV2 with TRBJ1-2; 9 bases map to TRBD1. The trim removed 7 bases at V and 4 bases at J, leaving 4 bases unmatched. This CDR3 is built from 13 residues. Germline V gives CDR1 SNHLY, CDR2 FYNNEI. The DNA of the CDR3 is TGTGCCAGCATGTTGACAGGGGGCTATGGCTACACCTTC. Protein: CASMLTGGYGYTF.

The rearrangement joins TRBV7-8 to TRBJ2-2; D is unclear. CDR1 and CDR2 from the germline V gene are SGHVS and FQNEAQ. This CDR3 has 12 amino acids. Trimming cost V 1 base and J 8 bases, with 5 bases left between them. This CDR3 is CASSLDWGELFF. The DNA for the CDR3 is TGTGCCAGCAGCTTAGATTGGGGGGAGCTGTTTTTT.

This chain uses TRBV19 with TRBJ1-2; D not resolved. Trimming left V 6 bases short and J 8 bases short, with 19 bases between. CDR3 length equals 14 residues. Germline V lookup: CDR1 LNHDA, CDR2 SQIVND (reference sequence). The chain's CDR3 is CASSRIGPAMGYTF. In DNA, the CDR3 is TGTGCCAGTAGCAGGATCGGACCCGCGATGGGCTACACCTTC.

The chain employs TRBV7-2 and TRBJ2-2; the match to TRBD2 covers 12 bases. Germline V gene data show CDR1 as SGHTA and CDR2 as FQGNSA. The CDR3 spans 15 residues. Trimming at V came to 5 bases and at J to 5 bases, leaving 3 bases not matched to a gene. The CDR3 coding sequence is TGTGCCAGCAGCATTACTAGCGGGGGGACCGGGGAGCTGTTTTTT. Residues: CASSITSGGTGELFF.

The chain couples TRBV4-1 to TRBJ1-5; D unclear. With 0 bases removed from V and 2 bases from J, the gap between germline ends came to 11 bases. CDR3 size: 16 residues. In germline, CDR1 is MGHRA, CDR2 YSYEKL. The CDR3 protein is CASSQEVGYGNQPQHF. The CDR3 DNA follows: TGCGCCAGCAGCCAAGAAGTAGGGTATGGCAATCAGCCCCAGCATTTT.